Reported below is one T cell receptor (beta chain). Its antigen is not identified. The CDR3 runs to 14 residues. V was pared by 6 bases and J by 2 bases, with 14 bases between. CDR1 MNHNS and CDR2 SASEGT come from the germline V gene. Measured with immunoSEQ multiplex PCR; TCRdb has only the in-frame clones, and not every one. The sample lists 80,000 to 100,000 clones; approximately 84% were seen once. These data originate in a study of cytomegalovirus exposure and HLA in healthy donors. Study-level findings and limits: Reports showed the classifier diagnosing cytomegalovirus status with high specificity and sensitivity. Specific recognition of CMV antigens was confirmed in vitro for three chains (all CMV-associated). Overall, about 160 TCR beta chains were annotated as cytomegalovirus-associated.

Sequences were obtained from PBMCs. This clonotype was sampled from a man between 18 and 35 years old in good health and CMV-seropositive. The rearrangement joins TRBV6-1 to TRBJ2-7, with D perhaps matching TRBD1 (5 bases). CDR3 in amino acids: CASSLPRQTYEQYF. The DNA of the CDR3 is TGTGCCAGCAGCCTTCCTAGACAGACCTACGAGCAGTACTTC.